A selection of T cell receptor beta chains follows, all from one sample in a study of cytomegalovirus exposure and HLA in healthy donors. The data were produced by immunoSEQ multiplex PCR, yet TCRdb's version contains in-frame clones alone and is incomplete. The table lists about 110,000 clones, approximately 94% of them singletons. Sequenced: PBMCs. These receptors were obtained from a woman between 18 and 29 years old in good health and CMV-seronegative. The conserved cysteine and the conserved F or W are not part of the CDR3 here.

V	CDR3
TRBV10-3	AISGRDRGLYEQY
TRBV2	ASVRGSLQNSPLH
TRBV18	ASSPSGVGMGEQY
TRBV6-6	ASSRDSSYGYT
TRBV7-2	ASRSSSGGTQY
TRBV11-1	ASSQPVTGSNEQF
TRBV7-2	ASSLDRWENSPLH
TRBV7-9	ASSLGAELYGYT
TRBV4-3	ASSQGWRGSYEQY
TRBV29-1	SVEPGLVGASHSGANVLT
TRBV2	ASSEGTTQSNQPQH
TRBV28	ASSRTILSEQY
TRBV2	ASSEDPGQRFSPLH
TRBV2	ASGRQGISGNTIY
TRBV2	ASSDRTGVISEQY
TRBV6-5	ASSYKRTNTEAF
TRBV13	ASSLSVAGVKETQY
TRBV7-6	ASSSRQVQETQY
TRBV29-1	SVAGTEGLTTDTQY
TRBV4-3	ASSQRITSSYNSPLH
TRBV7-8	ASSLDVAGAHRTYGYT
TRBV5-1	ASSTERGGLGDTQY
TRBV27	ASSLIAGSSYNEQF
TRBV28	ASMGGTYGYT
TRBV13	ASKLAGGTDEQF
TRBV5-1	ASSIQQGPSDTQY
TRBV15	ATRGLGRDRLGYNEQF
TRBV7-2	ASARDRGYEQY
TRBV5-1	ASSWPGTAPTDTQY
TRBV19	ASSIVIADSEFGYT
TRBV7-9	ASSLVRGGPQDEQF
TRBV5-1	ASSPLFRGTMNTEAF
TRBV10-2	ASSESRRATEAF
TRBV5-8	ASSLAGEFGTEQY
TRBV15	ATKYGTNEKLF
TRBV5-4	ASSLPPPSSYNEQF
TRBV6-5	ASMGAGPGNEQF
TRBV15	ATSRAGTGNNSPLH
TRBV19	ASRGGGPLSADTQY
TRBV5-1	ASSRQSGLSYNSPLH
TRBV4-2	ASSQRLFQETQY
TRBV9	ASSVGQGALSNYGYT
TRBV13	ASSYERTGVANEQY
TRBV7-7	ASSEGTSGPGEQY
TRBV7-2	ASSSAYGNTIY
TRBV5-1	ASSLAGGKNIQY
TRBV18	ASSLRQERNQPQH
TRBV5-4	ASSLVGGGNRNTQY
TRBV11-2	ASSLGLGQGPNTEAF